Each of the 30 T cell receptor beta chains below was sequenced from the same sample in a study of T cells in Graves' hyperthyroidism and ophthalmopathy (dated by TCRdb to between 2018 and 2020). Libraries were made using multiplex PCR. Sequenced on an Illumina HiSeq 2000. The TCR beta CDR3 regions were amplified from RNA transcripts. The first round of RT-PCR for the TCR CDR3 was performed with the HTBI primer set and the Qiagen OneStep RT-PCR kit. TCRdb applied fastp at Q25 and MiXCR to the public reads, then kept only in-frame beta chains. A single entry per CDR3 protein holds the most common genes and DNA from its merged rows. This sample holds 250,000 to 300,000 distinct CDR3 sequences; about an eighth were observed only once. Of the sample, approximately 7.9% is held by the ten largest clones. The sequenced sample consisted of blood. The receptors derive from a woman aged 40 to 50 with Graves' hyperthyroidism.

A remark on this clonotype: At one end, the junction sequence differs from germline, possibly due to a read error. V usage is TRBV7-7 and J usage is TRBJ1-1; D uncertain. Germline V gene data show CDR1 as SSHAT and CDR2 as FNYEAQ (reference sequence). CDR3 size: 13 residues. The CDR3 coding sequence is TGTGCTAGCAGCTTTTCGAGGGACACTGAAGCTTTCTTT. Protein sequence: CASSFSRDTEAFF.

This clonotype was recorded many times. The CDR3 sequence is CASSFGEAGNTIYF. The DNA of the CDR3 is TGTGCCAGCAGTTTCGGGGAGGCTGGAAACACCATATATTTT. The chain uses TRBV12-3 or TRBV12-4 and TRBJ1-3; D is unresolved. Trimming cost V 3 bases and J 2 bases, with 8 bases left between them. This CDR3 comprises 14 residues.

The chain is built from TRBV6-1 and TRBJ2-1; no definite D call. Per germline, CDR1 MNHNS and CDR2 SASEGT. V was clipped by 2 bases and J by 7 bases, with 15 bases between them. The CDR3 length is 15 residues. This CDR3 is CASSEWRSVANEQFF. As DNA, the CDR3 is TGTGCCAGCAGTGAATGGCGGAGTGTTGCAAATGAGCAGTTCTTC.

This clonotype was counted a few times. The chain couples TRBV24-1 to TRBJ2-1, with D perhaps given as TRBD1 or TRBD2 (5 bases each). In germline, CDR1 is KGHDR, CDR2 SFDVKD. The CDR3 is made up of 14 amino acids. Trimming left V 3 bases short and J 5 bases short, with 10 bases between. The CDR3 DNA sequence: TGTGCCACCAGTGATACGGGACGGAACAATGAGCAGTTCTTC. Residues: CATSDTGRNNEQFF.

V is TRBV2 and J is TRBJ2-3, with TRBD2 matching over 11 bases. From germline, CDR1 is SNHLY and CDR2 FYNNEI. CDR3 size: 16 residues. Trimming cost V 6 bases and J 0 bases; bases outside gene matches: 5. The CDR3 DNA sequence: TGTGCCAGCAGGCCCGGGACTAGCGGAAGCACAGATACGCAGTATTTT. Protein: CASRPGTSGSTDTQYF.

This chain connects TRBV24-1 to TRBJ2-1; D may correspond to TRBD1 or TRBD2 (5 bases each). The V end lost 7 bases, the J end lost 5 bases, and 8 bases lay between the germline ends. The CDR3 has 12 amino acids. From germline, CDR1 is KGHDR and CDR2 SFDVKD. DNA of the CDR3: TGTGCCACCAGGGGACGGAACAATGAGCAGTTCTTC. Protein product: CATRGRNNEQFF.

This clonotype was observed many times. The chain uses TRBV24-1 and TRBJ2-5; the D is unclear. Trimming shortened V by 7 bases and J by 4 bases, and 15 bases separated the two germline ends. Germline-derived CDR1 and CDR2 are KGHDR and SFDVKD. The CDR3 has 14 amino acids. CDR3 sequence reads: CATSKTGFGETQYF. CDR3 coding DNA: TGTGCCACCAGCAAGACTGGATTCGGAGAGACCCAGTACTTC.

This clonotype has just one count. The gene calls are TRBV12-3 or TRBV12-4 and TRBJ2-5, with 8 bases aligning to TRBD1. The CDR3 covers 17 residues. Germline trimming cut 0 bases from V and 4 bases from J; bases unmatched to any gene: 10. DNA for the CDR3: TGTGCCAGCAGTTTAGCGCTCGGCAGGGGGCGCGGAGAGACCCAGTACTTC. Its protein product is CASSLALGRGRGETQYF.

The rearrangement links TRBV5-1 to TRBJ2-5, with D uncertain. CDR1 is SGHRS and CDR2 is YFSETQ in the germline V gene. Trimming removed 2 bases at V and 2 bases at J, with 16 bases between. This CDR3 contains 16 residues. The CDR3 protein is CASSLGGGSLQETQYF. The CDR3 region has the DNA TGCGCCAGCAGCTTAGGCGGTGGGTCCCTTCAAGAGACCCAGTACTTC.

This clonotype was detected many times. The CDR3 loop is CASSSGLGRADTQYF. In DNA form, the CDR3 reads TGTGCCAGCAGCTCCGGACTAGGACGGGCAGATACGCAGTATTTT. The chain carries TRBV7-3 and TRBJ2-3; 7 nucleotides align to TRBD2. V gave up 4 bases and J gave up 4 bases; unmatched junction bases: 8. CDR1 is SGHTA and CDR2 is FQGTGA in the germline V gene. The CDR3 loop spans 15 amino acids.

A word on this clonotype: Possible read error: a much larger clone is one base away. The J gene is TRBJ1-3, the V gene TRBV30, with D tentatively TRBD1 (5 bases). This CDR3 has 16 amino acids. Per germline, CDR1 GTSNPN and CDR2 SVGIG (reference sequence). In nucleotides, the CDR3 is TGTGCCTGGAGTACGCTAGGGGCAAACTCTGGAGACACCATATATTTT. It yields the protein CAWSTLGANSGDTIYF.

Many counts were recorded for this clonotype. The rearrangement joins TRBV11-3 to TRBJ1-2; D is possibly TRBD1 (5 bases). The CDR3 runs to 13 residues. The V gene lost 2 bases and the J gene lost 6 bases, with 10 bases spanning the gap. The germline V gene has CDR1 SGHNT and CDR2 YENEEA. The DNA for the CDR3 is TGTGCCAGCAGCTTATCGGGGACTGATGGCTACACCTTC. Translating it yields CASSLSGTDGYTF.

This clonotype was counted many times. This sequence joins TRBV29-1 and TRBJ1-1; D is uncertain. Per the germline V gene, CDR1 is SQVTM and CDR2 is ANQGSEA. Deletions cut 6 bases from V and 0 bases from J, with 5 bases between. The CDR3 contains 11 residues. CDR3 coding DNA: TGCAGCGTAACTATGAACACTGAAGCTTTCTTT. This translates into CSVTMNTEAFF.

This clonotype was picked up many times. This chain uses TRBV7-2 with TRBJ2-7; possible D gene TRBD1, 5 bases. The CDR3 runs 17 residues. V was clipped by 5 bases and J by 5 bases, with 25 bases between them. Looked up from germline, CDR1 is SGHTA and CDR2 is FQGNSA. This chain's CDR3 is CASSAIRRGAWVNEQYF. Written as DNA, the CDR3 is TGTGCCAGCAGCGCAATCCGCCGTGGGGCATGGGTCAACGAGCAGTACTTC.

This clonotype was recorded many times. The DNA for the CDR3 is TGTGCCAGCAGTTTAGGGGCAGGCCAAGAGACCCAGTACTTC. As protein: CASSLGAGQETQYF. The rearrangement links TRBV12-3 or TRBV12-4 to TRBJ2-5; D unresolved. This CDR3 is built from 14 residues. Deletions cut 1 base from V and 1 base from J, with 7 bases between.

The chain joins TRBV29-1 to TRBJ1-1; possible D gene TRBD1, 6 bases. V was pared by 4 bases and J by 5 bases, with 23 bases between. The CDR3 has 16 residues. The germline CDR1 and CDR2 sequences are SQVTM and ANQGSEA. This chain's CDR3 is CSVGPSGVGRETEAFF. In DNA form, the CDR3 reads TGCAGCGTTGGGCCCTCAGGGGTGGGGAGAGAAACTGAAGCTTTCTTT. The full variable domain, in which reference TRBV29-1 and TRBJ1-1 provide the parts outside the CDR3, is SAVISQKPSRDICQRGTSLTIQCQVDSQVTMMFWYRQQPGQSLTLIATANQGSEATYESGFVIDKFPISRPNLTFSTLTVSNMSPEDSSIYLCSVGPSGVGRETEAFFGQGTRLTVV.

This clonotype was detected many times. The rearrangement links TRBV7-9 to TRBJ1-6; 9 bases fit TRBD1. Germline CDR1 is SEHNR and CDR2 is FQNEAQ (reference sequence). J lost 11 bases, V lost 5 bases, and 13 bases had no gene match. This CDR3 spans 16 amino acids. DNA for the CDR3: TGTGCCAGCAGCCCCGCTCCGGGACAGGGTCATGCACCCCTCCACTTT. Protein: CASSPAPGQGHAPLHF.

This clonotype occurred a few times. V usage is TRBV5-6 and J usage is TRBJ2-1, with TRBD1 matching over 7 bases. The CDR3 has 15 amino acids. The junction had 3 bases not matched to a gene; V was cut back by 3 bases and J by 0 bases. Germline CDR1 SGHDT, CDR2 YYEEEE. The CDR3 coding sequence is TGTGCCAGCAGCTGGGACAGTCGCTCCTACAATGAGCAGTTCTTC. The encoded protein is CASSWDSRSYNEQFF.

The sample holds many counts of this clonotype. The chain recombines TRBV12-3 or TRBV12-4 with TRBJ1-1; tentative D call: TRBD1 (5 bases). The CDR3 spans 12 residues. Trimming shortened V by 7 bases and J by 1 base, and 7 bases separated the two germline ends. The CDR3 sequence is CASTQGNTEAFF. Written as DNA, the CDR3 is TGTGCCAGCACCCAGGGGAACACTGAAGCTTTCTTT.

This clonotype occurred many times. This chain's CDR3 is CASTPVGQGVMYF. The CDR3, as DNA: TGTGCCAGCACCCCTGTGGGACAGGGGGTAATGTACTTC. V is TRBV2 and J is TRBJ2-5; 11 nucleotides align to TRBD1. Looked up from germline, CDR1 is SNHLY and CDR2 is FYNNEI. After removal of 7 bases from V and 13 bases from J, the junction contained 11 bases not matched to a gene. This CDR3 comprises 13 residues.

This clonotype was seen a few times. The gene calls are TRBV12-3 or TRBV12-4 and TRBJ2-2, with 7 bases aligning to TRBD2. This CDR3 comprises 15 residues. V lost 6 bases to trimming and J lost 2 bases; unmatched junction nucleotides: 6. CDR3: CASSQRDPNTGELFF. The CDR3 bases are TGTGCCAGCAGCCAGCGGGATCCCAACACCGGGGAGCTGTTTTTT.

This clonotype was recorded only once. A clone one base away is much larger, so this may be a read error. The chain combines TRBV6-4 with TRBJ2-2; TRBD1 aligns across 8 bases. Germline assignment: CDR1 MRHNA and CDR2 SNTAGT. V dropped 3 bases and J dropped 7; count of bases not matched to a gene: 7. The CDR3 is 15 amino acids. The CDR3 coding sequence is TGTGCCAGCAGTGAGTCGACAGGGGATATCGGGGAGCTGTTTTTT. Translating it yields CASSESTGDIGELFF.

This clonotype was detected many times. The chain joins TRBV24-1 to TRBJ2-1; D remains ambiguous. The germline gives CDR1 KGHDR, CDR2 SFDVKD. Deletions cut 7 bases from V and 0 bases from J, with 6 bases between. This CDR3 has 13 amino acids. CDR3 sequence (DNA): TGTGCCACCAGACAGAGCTCCTACAATGAGCAGTTCTTC. Translated: CATRQSSYNEQFF.

The chain uses TRBV5-4 and TRBJ2-1; no definite D call. Germline assignment: CDR1 SGHNT and CDR2 YYREEE (reference sequence). The CDR3 has 15 amino acids. Trimming pared 4 bases from V and 2 bases from J, leaving 13 bases between. CDR3 sequence reads: CASSPTLQTYNEQFF. The CDR3 coding sequence is TGTGCCAGCAGCCCAACACTCCAAACCTACAATGAGCAGTTCTTC.

This clonotype came up many times. V is TRBV12-3 or TRBV12-4 and J is TRBJ1-2; D is uncertain. The CDR3 length is 14 residues. Trimming left V 5 bases short and J 10 bases short, with 20 bases between. The CDR3 region is CASSPVPQSVDYTF. The CDR3 DNA sequence: TGTGCCAGCAGTCCCGTACCCCAGTCGGTCGACTACACCTTC.

This clonotype was recorded at least ten times. The chain carries TRBV30 and TRBJ2-2; unclear D gene. The CDR3 contains 12 residues. Trimming removed 0 bases at V and 6 bases at J, with 5 bases between. Germline V gene lookup returns CDR1 GTSNPN and CDR2 SVGIG (reference sequence). The CDR3 is CAWSVVPGELFF. CDR3 DNA sequence: TGTGCCTGGAGTGTAGTGCCCGGGGAGCTGTTTTTT. Complete variable domain (other parts from reference TRBV30 and TRBJ2-2): SQTIHQWPATLVQPVGSPLSLECTVEGTSNPNLYWYRQAAGRGLQLLFYSVGIGQISSEVPQNLSASRPQDRQFILSSKKLLLSDSGFYLCAWSVVPGELFFGEGSRLTVL.

The chain is built from TRBV4-1 and TRBJ1-3; D uncertain. The V gene's germline CDR1 is MGHRA and CDR2 YSYEKL. The V and J ends lost 1 base and 0 bases respectively, with 19 bases between them. The CDR3 runs 19 residues. CDR3 sequence reads: CASSQASLGIQYSGNTIYF. CDR3 bases: TGCGCCAGCAGCCAAGCAAGTTTGGGTATCCAATACTCTGGAAACACCATATATTTT.

This clonotype was picked up many times. The chain couples TRBV6-1 to TRBJ2-3, with 7 bases matching TRBD1. The CDR3 has 15 residues. With V trimmed by 1 base and J by 6 bases, 7 bases remained unmatched. Per germline, CDR1 MNHNS and CDR2 SASEGT. CDR3 sequence: CASSEGRQGADTQYF. The CDR3 coding sequence is TGTGCCAGCAGTGAAGGGAGACAGGGAGCGGATACGCAGTATTTT.

This clonotype was counted ten times or more. The chain joins TRBV6-1 to TRBJ2-1; unclear D gene. Germline values: CDR1 MNHNS, CDR2 SASEGT. This CDR3 is built from 16 residues. V was cut by 0 bases and J by 0 bases, with 9 bases left in between. The CDR3 DNA follows: TGTGCCAGCAGTGAAGCGGACCCTAGCTCCTACAATGAGCAGTTCTTC. Translating it yields CASSEADPSSYNEQFF.

About this clonotype itself: Since a much larger clone is just one base distant, this may be a read error. The chain employs TRBV14 and TRBJ2-3, with unresolved D. This CDR3 comprises 13 residues. CDR1 is SGHDN and CDR2 is FVKESK in the germline V gene. The chain's CDR3 is CAGSQERTDTQYF. CDR3 DNA: TGTGCCGGCAGCCAAGAGAGGACAGATACGCAGTATTTT.